One sample yielded the 26 T cell receptor beta chains listed below, sequenced in a study of spatial heterogeneity in lung cancer. MiXCR, run by TCRdb on the 5' RACE reads, gives a single entry per CDR3 protein. The table shows about 82,000 distinct CDR3 sequences, with approximately 12% occurring only once. Time point specified: sample taken at primary tumor resection. Whole RNA was taken from tumor, nontumor lung or frozen PBMC; it was then sequenced unsorted. The specimen comprised PBMCs, sampled at surgery. The origin of the receptors is a male donor with early-stage non-small cell lung cancer.

As for this clonotype: A clone one base away is much larger, so this may be a read error. The chain combines TRBV4-2 with TRBJ1-5, with D possibly being TRBD1 (5 bases). V was pared by 5 bases and J by 3 bases, with 11 bases between. Germline CDR1 reads LGHNA; CDR2 reads YNFKEQ. The CDR3 contains 14 residues. The CDR3 loop reads CASSAGVDNQPQHF. Written as DNA, the CDR3 is TGTGCCAGCAGCGCGGGGGTTGACAATCAGCCCCAGCATTTT.

The chain carries TRBV19 and TRBJ1-5; D gene ambiguous. Germline lookup yields CDR1 LNHDA and CDR2 SQIVND (reference sequence). V gave up 3 bases and J gave up 0 bases, with 12 bases separating them. The CDR3 is 16 amino acids. This CDR3 reads CASSIVVTNSNQPQHF. The CDR3 DNA sequence: TGTGCCAGTAGTATTGTTGTCACGAATAGCAATCAGCCCCAGCATTTT. Full variable domain (rest looked up from reference TRBV19 and TRBJ1-5): DGGITQSPKYLFRKEGQNVTLSCEQNLNHDAMYWYRQDPGQGLRLIYYSQIVNDFQKGDIAEGYSVSREKKESFPLTVTSAQKNPTAFYLCASSIVVTNSNQPQHFGDGTRLSIL.

A few counts support this clonotype. This chain links TRBV19 with TRBJ2-2; D gene uncertain. V was pared by 9 bases and J by 5 bases, with 13 bases between. Germline CDR1 reads LNHDA; CDR2 reads SQIVND (reference sequence). The CDR3 sequence is 13 residues long. As DNA, the CDR3 is TGTGCCAGCTCCCGCCCGACAACCGGGGAGCTGTTTTTT. Protein product: CASSRPTTGELFF.

There are a few counts of this clonotype. CDR3 residues: CSVEDQVKGAFF. CDR3 coding DNA: TGCAGCGTTGAAGATCAGGTAAAGGGAGCTTTCTTT. The chain recombines TRBV29-1 with TRBJ1-1; D unclear. V gave up 0 bases and J gave up 10 bases, with 12 bases separating them. The CDR3 has 12 amino acids. The V gene's germline CDR1 is SQVTM and CDR2 ANQGSEA.

This CDR3 is CSVVDRSSYNEQFF. The CDR3, as DNA: TGCAGCGTTGTAGACAGGAGCTCCTACAATGAGCAGTTCTTC. The chain has TRBV29-1 and TRBJ2-1, with a tentative D call TRBD1 (6 bases). The CDR3 is 14 residues long. Per the germline V gene, CDR1 is SQVTM and CDR2 is ANQGSEA. The V end was cut by 4 bases, the J end by 0 bases, with 10 bases between.

The rearrangement uses TRBV5-1 and TRBJ2-5; D tentatively reads TRBD1 or TRBD2 (5 bases each). CDR3 length: 14 amino acids. V was pared by 3 bases and J by 5 bases, with 14 bases between. Germline V lookup: CDR1 SGHRS, CDR2 YFSETQ. In nucleotides, the CDR3 is TGCGCCAGCAGCTGGGACGGCCTGGGGGAGACCCAGTACTTC. Protein product: CASSWDGLGETQYF.

The chain carries TRBV3-1 and TRBJ2-1; tentatively, D is TRBD2 (5 bases). Per germline, CDR1 LGHDT and CDR2 YNNKEL (reference sequence). V lost 0 bases and J lost 3, with 18 bases in between. The CDR3 spans 18 residues. The CDR3 DNA reads as TGTGCCAGCAGCCAAGAAGGAGGAGACGGGTGGGTCTACAATGAGCAGTTCTTC. Translating it yields CASSQEGGDGWVYNEQFF.

This chain links TRBV19 with TRBJ2-1; unclear D gene. Germline lookup yields CDR1 LNHDA and CDR2 SQIVND (reference sequence). This CDR3 has 13 amino acids. The V gene lost 3 bases and the J gene lost 10 bases, with 13 bases spanning the gap. CDR3: CASSIAGVGEQFF. As DNA, the CDR3 is TGTGCCAGTAGTATTGCAGGTGTGGGGGAGCAGTTCTTC.

The chain carries TRBV5-1 and TRBJ2-1; 8 positions agree with TRBD1. V lost 0 bases and J lost 8; bases outside the gene matches: 7. The CDR3 sequence is 15 residues long. CDR1 is SGHRS, CDR2 YFSETQ, per germline. CDR3 amino acids: CASSLGGRGQHEQFF. CDR3 bases: TGCGCCAGCAGCTTGGGTGGCAGGGGGCAACATGAGCAGTTCTTC.

The chain recombines TRBV19 with TRBJ2-4, with D maybe TRBD1 (6 bases). Germline CDR1 is LNHDA and CDR2 is SQIVND (reference sequence). The V and J ends lost 4 bases and 0 bases respectively, with 19 bases between them. This CDR3 comprises 18 residues. This CDR3 is CASSTPPGTSLAKNIQYF. CDR3 sequence (DNA): TGTGCCAGTAGTACGCCCCCCGGGACATCGCTAGCCAAAAACATTCAGTACTTC.

This clonotype was seen only a few times. The chain uses TRBV21-1 and TRBJ2-1. TRBV21-1 is shown as a pseudogene. The CDR3 totals 12 residues. The CDR3: CASISHYNEQFF. CDR3 bases: TGTGCCAGCATTAGCCACTACAATGAGCAGTTCTTC.

There are a few counts of this clonotype. The chain recombines TRBV3-1 with TRBJ2-3, with D unresolved. CDR3 length equals 14 residues. V shed 2 bases and J shed 5 bases, with 11 bases lying between them. From germline, CDR1 is LGHDT and CDR2 YNNKEL (reference sequence). The CDR3 sequence: CASSQRVGGDTQYF. CDR3 DNA: TGTGCCAGCAGCCAAAGGGTGGGTGGAGATACGCAGTATTTT.

This clonotype has just a few counts. This rearrangement joins TRBV29-1 to TRBJ2-7, with TRBD1 matching over 8 bases. Germline CDR1 reads SQVTM; CDR2 reads ANQGSEA. CDR3 length: 14 residues. With V trimmed by 3 bases and J by 5 bases, 9 bases remained unmatched. The CDR3 nucleotides read TGCAGCGTTGAGGGCGCCGACAGGGGAAACGAGCAGTACTTC. This codes for CSVEGADRGNEQYF.

This clonotype was observed a handful of times. The V gene is TRBV11-2, the J gene TRBJ2-7, with 7 positions matching TRBD1. The germline CDR1 and CDR2 sequences are SGHAT and FQNNGV. With V trimmed by 5 bases and J by 3 bases, 10 bases remained unmatched. The CDR3 totals 15 residues. CDR3 DNA: TGTGCCAGCAGCGGGATCTGGACAGGAAACTACGAGCAGTACTTC. Translation: CASSGIWTGNYEQYF.

In its sample, this clonotype was seen a few times. The chain recombines TRBV29-1 with TRBJ2-7; D uncertain. V lost 6 bases and J lost 7, with 10 bases in between. Germline V CDR1 and CDR2: SQVTM, ANQGSEA. This CDR3 is built from 10 residues. Here the CDR3 reads CSVLDGEQYF. The CDR3 DNA follows: TGCAGCGTCCTTGATGGGGAGCAGTACTTC.

The rearrangement joins TRBV30 to TRBJ2-3, with 8 bases identical to TRBD2. The CDR3 has 16 amino acids. Losses at the gene ends were 5 bases for V and 3 bases for J; bases not matched to a gene: 13. Germline V gene data show CDR1 as GTSNPN and CDR2 as SVGIG (reference sequence). The CDR3 bases are TGTGCCTGGGCCTATTGGACTAGCTCGGGGACAGATACGCAGTATTTT. Protein sequence: CAWAYWTSSGTDTQYF.

This chain uses TRBV5-5 with TRBJ1-5; perhaps TRBD1 as D (6 bases). Germline loops: CDR1 SGHKS, CDR2 YYEKEE (reference sequence). The CDR3 is 15 residues long. Trimming stripped 4 bases from V and 0 bases from J, with 11 bases between. This CDR3 reads CASSITGNSNQPQHF. DNA of the CDR3: TGTGCCAGCAGCATTACAGGGAATAGCAATCAGCCCCAGCATTTT.

This clonotype was recorded at least ten times. This chain uses TRBV7-9 with TRBJ1-2, with D possibly TRBD1 on 5 matching bases. The CDR3 totals 12 residues. V was trimmed by 2 bases and J by 7 bases, leaving 8 bases between them. Germline V lookup: CDR1 SEHNR, CDR2 FQNEAQ (reference sequence). The CDR3 region has the DNA TGTGCCAGCAGCTTACCGGGGGGTGGCTACACCTTC. Translating it yields CASSLPGGGYTF.

V gene TRBV7-2 combines with J gene TRBJ1-5; D perhaps matches TRBD1 (5 bases). Trimming shortened V by 5 bases and J by 5 bases, and 10 bases separated the two germline ends. The CDR3 sequence is 13 residues long. Per germline, CDR1 SGHTA and CDR2 FQGNSA. Here the CDR3 reads CASSQKGDQPQHF. CDR3 nucleotide sequence: TGTGCCAGCAGCCAAAAAGGGGATCAGCCCCAGCATTTT.

In its sample, this clonotype was seen once. This chain links TRBV12-3 or TRBV12-4 with TRBJ2-3; 9 nucleotides line up with TRBD1. Losses at the gene ends were 3 bases for V and 4 bases for J; bases not matched to a gene: 5. The CDR3 is 15 residues long. CDR3 DNA: TGTGCCAGCAGTTTCGGACAGGGGTCGTCAGATACGCAGTATTTT. Amino acid sequence: CASSFGQGSSDTQYF.

This clonotype appeared a few times. The chain couples TRBV7-9 to TRBJ2-2; possibly TRBD1 for D (6 bases). Germline V gene sequence: CDR1 SEHNR, CDR2 FQNEAQ (reference sequence). CDR3 length: 13 residues. Trimming took 1 base from V and 7 from J, leaving 7 bases between them. The CDR3 DNA is TGTGCCAGCAGCTTAGACAGGGTCGGGGAGCTGTTTTTT. This encodes CASSLDRVGELFF.

The chain joins TRBV24-1 to TRBJ2-3; D is undetermined. From germline, CDR1 is KGHDR and CDR2 SFDVKD. The CDR3 runs 11 residues. The V and J ends lost 7 bases and 4 bases respectively, with 5 bases between them. CDR3 DNA sequence: TGTGCCACCAGGGGTGCAGATACGCAGTATTTT. Translating gives CATRGADTQYF.

The V gene is TRBV20-1, the J gene TRBJ2-2; 9 nucleotides line up with TRBD2. V dropped 4 bases and J dropped 5; count of bases not matched to a gene: 5. CDR3 size: 14 residues. Looked up from germline, CDR1 is DFQATT and CDR2 is SNEGSKA (reference sequence). This chain's CDR3 is CSAIAGDRTGELFF. In DNA form, the CDR3 reads TGCAGTGCTATAGCGGGGGACCGAACCGGGGAGCTGTTTTTT.

The rearrangement joins TRBV5-5 to TRBJ1-5; 8 nucleotides line up with TRBD1. The germline gives CDR1 SGHKS, CDR2 YYEKEE (reference sequence). The CDR3 has 14 amino acids. The trim removed 2 bases at V and 8 bases at J, leaving 6 bases unmatched. In nucleotides, the CDR3 is TGTGCCAGCAGCTTCAGGGGGCAGAGGGAGCCCCAGCATTTT. It yields the protein CASSFRGQREPQHF.

This clonotype was seen at least ten times. The V call is TRBV5-1, the J call TRBJ1-1, with 9 bases lining up with TRBD1. The germline gives CDR1 SGHRS, CDR2 YFSETQ. CDR3 length: 14 residues. After removal of 7 bases from V and 2 bases from J, the junction contained 6 bases not matched to a gene. The CDR3 bases are TGCGCCAGCCAAACAGGGGGCATCAACACTGAAGCTTTCTTT. Encoded protein: CASQTGGINTEAFF.

The chain joins TRBV30 to TRBJ2-7, with D possibly TRBD1 on 6 matching bases. V lost 2 bases and J 3 bases, leaving 17 bases between the germline ends. CDR1 is GTSNPN, CDR2 SVGIG, per germline (reference sequence). The CDR3 sequence is 15 residues long. The chain's CDR3 is CAWSSQGFLFYEQYF. CDR3 nucleotides: TGTGCCTGGAGTTCACAGGGCTTTCTTTTCTACGAGCAGTACTTC.